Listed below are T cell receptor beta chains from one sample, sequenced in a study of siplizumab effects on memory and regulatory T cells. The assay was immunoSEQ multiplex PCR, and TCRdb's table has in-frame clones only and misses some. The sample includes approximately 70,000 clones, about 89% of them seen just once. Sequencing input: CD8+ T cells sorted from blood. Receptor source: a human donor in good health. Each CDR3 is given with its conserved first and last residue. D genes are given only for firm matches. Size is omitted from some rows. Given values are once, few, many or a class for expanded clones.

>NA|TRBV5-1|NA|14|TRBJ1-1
TGCGCCAGCAGCTCTGGGTGGCTGAACACTGAAGCTTTCTTT
CASSSGWLNTEAFF
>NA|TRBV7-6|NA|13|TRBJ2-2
TGTGCCAGCAACCAGGACAGAACCGGGGAGCTGTTTTTT
CASNQDRTGELFF
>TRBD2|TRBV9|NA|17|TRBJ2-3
TGTGCCAGCAGCGCCGACTCGGGACTAGCGGGAGGAGATACGCAGTATTTT
CASSADSGLAGGDTQYF
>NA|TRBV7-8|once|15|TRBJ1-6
TGTGCCAGCAGCCCGCAGAGCTCCTATAATTCACCCCTCCACTTT
CASSPQSSYNSPLHF
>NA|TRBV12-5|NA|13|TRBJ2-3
TGTGCTAGTGGTTTGGTACAGGGAGATACGCAGTATTTT
CASGLVQGDTQYF
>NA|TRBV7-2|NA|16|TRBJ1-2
TGTGCCAGCAGCTTTTTGGGGGGCCCGGCGTACCACGGCTACACCTTC
CASSFLGGPAYHGYTF
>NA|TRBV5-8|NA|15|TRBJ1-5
TGTGCCAGCTCCCCCTATACAGGGTCCAATCAGCCCCAGCATTTT
CASSPYTGSNQPQHF
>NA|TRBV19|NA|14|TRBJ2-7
TGTGCCAGTAGTACTTCACAGGGAACCTACGAGCAGTACTTC
CASSTSQGTYEQYF
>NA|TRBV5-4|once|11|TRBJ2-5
TGTGCCAGCGGGACATTTGAGACCCAGTACTTC
CASGTFETQYF
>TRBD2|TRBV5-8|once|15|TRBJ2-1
TGTGCCAGCAGGCCACTAGCGGGATCTGGTAATGAGCAGTTCTTC
CASRPLAGSGNEQFF
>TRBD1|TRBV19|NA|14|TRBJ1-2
TGTGCCAGTAGTATCCAGGGGGCCGGGTATGGCTACACCTTC
CASSIQGAGYGYTF
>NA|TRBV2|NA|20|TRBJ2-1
TGTGCCAGCAGTGCATTTATTCTTTATAAGCAGCAGAGCTCCTACAATGAGCAGTTCTTC
CASSAFILYKQQSSYNEQFF
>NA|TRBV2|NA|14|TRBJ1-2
TGTGCCAGCAGTGGAGGTACAGCTAACTATGGCTACACCTTC
CASSGGTANYGYTF
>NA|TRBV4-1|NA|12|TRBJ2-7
TGCGCCAGCAGCCAAGGGGGGCCCGAGCAGTACTTC
CASSQGGPEQYF
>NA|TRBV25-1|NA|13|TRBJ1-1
TGTGCCAGCAGTGTTACAGGGAACACTGAAGCTTTCTTT
CASSVTGNTEAFF
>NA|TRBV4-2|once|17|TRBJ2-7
TGTGCCAGCAGCCCCAACCGGGACACCGAGGGGTCCTACGAGCAGTACTTC
CASSPNRDTEGSYEQYF
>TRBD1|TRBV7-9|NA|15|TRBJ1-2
TGTGCCAGCAGCTTAATGGGACAGGAGAACTATGGCTACACCTTC
CASSLMGQENYGYTF
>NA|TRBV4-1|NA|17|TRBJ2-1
TGCGCCAGCAGCCAAGAGCATACCGGGAGTGGAAGTCATGAGCAGTTCTTC
CASSQEHTGSGSHEQFF
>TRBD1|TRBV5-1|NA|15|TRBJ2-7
TGCGCCAGCAGACCAGGACAGGCGCCCTCCTACGAGCAGTACTTC
CASRPGQAPSYEQYF
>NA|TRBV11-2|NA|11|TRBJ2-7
TGTGCCAGCAGCTTAGGAGACGAGCAGTACTTC
CASSLGDEQYF
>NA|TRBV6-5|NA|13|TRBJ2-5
TGTGCCAGCAGTCTCCGGGCCGACGAGACCCAGTACTTC
CASSLRADETQYF
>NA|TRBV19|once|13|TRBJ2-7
TGTGCCAGTAGTATAGATCTAGTCTACGAGCAGTACTTC
CASSIDLVYEQYF
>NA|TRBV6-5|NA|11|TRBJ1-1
TGTGCCAGCAGCACGGGGATAGAGGCTTTCTTT
CASSTGIEAFF
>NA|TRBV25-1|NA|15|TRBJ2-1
TGTGCCAGCAGTGTTTGGGACAACTCCTACAATGAGCAGTTCTTC
CASSVWDNSYNEQFF
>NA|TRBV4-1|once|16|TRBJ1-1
TGCGCCAGCAGCCCCGGGGCAGGGTATAAGGACACTGAAGCTTTCTTT
CASSPGAGYKDTEAFF
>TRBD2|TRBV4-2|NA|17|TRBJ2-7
TGTGCCAGCAGCCAAGAGACGGGCGGGAGCACCCCCTACGAGCAGTACTTC
CASSQETGGSTPYEQYF
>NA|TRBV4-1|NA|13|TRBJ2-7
TGCGCCAGCAGCCAGGGCACCCTACGGGAGCAGTACTTC
CASSQGTLREQYF
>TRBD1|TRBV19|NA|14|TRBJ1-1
TGTGCCAGTAGGGGGACAGGACAATTTGGTGAAGCTTTCTTT
CASRGTGQFGEAFF
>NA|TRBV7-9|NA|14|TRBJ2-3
TGTGCTACTGCCCGGGACGGGAGCCTCGATACGCAGTATTTT
CATARDGSLDTQYF
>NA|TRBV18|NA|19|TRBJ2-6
TGTGCCAGCTCACCTTCACGGGGCAGTGCACTTTCTGGGGCCAACGTCCTGACTTTC
CASSPSRGSALSGANVLTF
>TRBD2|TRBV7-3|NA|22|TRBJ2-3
TGTGCCAGCCGCCCCCAGGGGAAACCGGGACTAGCGGGGGGAGGCTTCACAGATACGCAGTATTTT
CASRPQGKPGLAGGGFTDTQYF
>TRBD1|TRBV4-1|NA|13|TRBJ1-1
TGCGCCGGTTCGACAGGGGAGCGGACTGAAGCTTTCTTT
CAGSTGERTEAFF
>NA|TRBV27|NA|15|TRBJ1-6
TGTGCCAGCAGGCCGGGACTGTTGGAGTACTCACCCCTCCACTTT
CASRPGLLEYSPLHF
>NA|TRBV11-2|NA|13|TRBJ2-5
TGTGCCAGCAGCCCTTTATCGGGAGAGACCCAGTACTTC
CASSPLSGETQYF
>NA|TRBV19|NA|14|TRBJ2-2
TGTGCCAGTAGGCCCCTGGGGGACACCGGGGAGCTGTTTTTT
CASRPLGDTGELFF
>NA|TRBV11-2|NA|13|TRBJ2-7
TGTGCCAGCAGCTTATTCGCAGCGTACGAGCAGTACTTC
CASSLFAAYEQYF
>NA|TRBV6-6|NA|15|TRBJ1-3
TGTGCCAGCAGTTACCAGGCCTACCTTGGAAACACCATATATTTT
CASSYQAYLGNTIYF
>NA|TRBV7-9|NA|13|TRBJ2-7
TGTGCCAGCAGCTTAGTATCGATCCACGAGCAGTACTTC
CASSLVSIHEQYF
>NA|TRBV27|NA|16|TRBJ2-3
TGTGCCAGCACAAACCTTTTTGGGGGGAGCACAGATACGCAGTATTTT
CASTNLFGGSTDTQYF
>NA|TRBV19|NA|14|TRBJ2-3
TGTGCCAGTACCTCAAGCGCCCGCACAGATACGCAGTATTTT
CASTSSARTDTQYF
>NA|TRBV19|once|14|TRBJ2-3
TGTGCCAGTAGTATAGGAGCGGGCACAGATACGCAGTATTTT
CASSIGAGTDTQYF
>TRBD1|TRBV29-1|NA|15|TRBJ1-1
TGCAGCGTAGCAAGACTCGGACAGGGTACCACTGAAGCTTTCTTT
CSVARLGQGTTEAFF
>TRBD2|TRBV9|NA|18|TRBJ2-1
TGTGCCAGCAGCCGGTGGGACGTGGGACTAGCGGGTCACAATGAGCAGTTCTTC
CASSRWDVGLAGHNEQFF
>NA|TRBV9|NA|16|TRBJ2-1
TGTGCCAGCGGGAGACGGGACTTCCCCGCCTACAATGAGCAGTTCTTC
CASGRRDFPAYNEQFF
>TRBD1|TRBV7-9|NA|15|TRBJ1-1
TGTGCCAGCAGCTTCTTGACAGGGGGACGGACTGAAGCTTTCTTT
CASSFLTGGRTEAFF
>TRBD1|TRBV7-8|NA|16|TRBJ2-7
TGTGCCAGCAGCTTCCCGGACAGGGATATACCCTACGAGCAGTACTTC
CASSFPDRDIPYEQYF
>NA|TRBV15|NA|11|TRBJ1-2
TGTGCCACCAGTGGGAACTATGGCTACACCTTC
CATSGNYGYTF
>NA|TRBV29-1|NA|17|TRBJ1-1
TGCAGCGTTGATCCTCGGGTGACGGCCGGGAGGAACACTGAAGCTTTCTTT
CSVDPRVTAGRNTEAFF
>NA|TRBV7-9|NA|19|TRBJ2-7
TGTGCCAGCAGCTCGACTCGCCTGGTCCTTAGCAGGGGTGTTGTCGAGCAGTACTTC
CASSSTRLVLSRGVVEQYF
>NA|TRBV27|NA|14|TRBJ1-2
TGTGCCAGCAGTCCAATCCGGGGATCCTATGGCTACACCTTC
CASSPIRGSYGYTF
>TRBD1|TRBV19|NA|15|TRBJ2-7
TGTGCCAGTAGGGGGGATAGACAGGGTTCCAACGAGCAGTACTTC
CASRGDRQGSNEQYF
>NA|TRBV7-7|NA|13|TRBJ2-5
TGTGCTAGCAGCTTAAAGGGCGAAGAGACCCAGTACTTC
CASSLKGEETQYF
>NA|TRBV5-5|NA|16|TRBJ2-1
TGTGCCAGCACTGAGATTGGGGACATCTTAACGGATGAGCAGTTCTTC
CASTEIGDILTDEQFF
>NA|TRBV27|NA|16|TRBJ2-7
TGTGCCAGCAGTTTAACAGGGAACCTGGTCTCCTACGAGCAGTACTTC
CASSLTGNLVSYEQYF
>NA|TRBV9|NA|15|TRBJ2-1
TGTGCCAGCAGCGTTGGGTCCGGGAGCTACAATGAGCAGTTCTTC
CASSVGSGSYNEQFF
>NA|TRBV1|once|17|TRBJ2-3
TGCACCAGCAGCCCAGAGAGTAGCGGGAGGTGTGCAGATACGCAGTATTTT
CTSSPESSGRCADTQYF